A selection of T cell receptor beta chains follows, all from one sample in a study of blood T cell repertoires in COVID-19. Repertoires were generated with immunoSEQ multiplex PCR, while TCRdb's copy carries only in-frame clones and drops some. The table lists fewer than 90,000 clones, 88% of them singletons. Sequenced input: peripheral blood. The receptors originated from a man between 65 and 85 years old with acute or convalescent COVID-19. Both conserved end residues are part of each CDR3. Each record gives: clone size, J gene, D gene, V gene, CDR3 DNA, CDR3 protein. A D gene is named only where the DNA matches it firmly. Clone sizes are given selectively: once, few, many, or a class where the clone is expanded.

size: NA; J: TRBJ1-1; D: TRBD1; V: TRBV10-3; DNA: TGTGCCATCAGTGCAGGGGGCACTGAAGCTTTCTTT; CDR3: CAISAGGTEAFF
size: NA; J: TRBJ1-2; D: NA; V: TRBV7-2; DNA: TGTGCCAGCAGCTTAGCGGGGGGTACGGGCTATGGCTACACCTTC; CDR3: CASSLAGGTGYGYTF
size: NA; J: TRBJ2-7; D: TRBD1; V: TRBV11-2; DNA: TGTGCCAGCAGCTTGGACAGGGGGCCTTCCTACGAGCAGTACTTC; CDR3: CASSLDRGPSYEQYF
size: NA; J: TRBJ2-1; D: TRBD2; V: TRBV2; DNA: TGTGCCAGCAGGCGCCGTCAGACTAGCGGGACCCACTCCTACAATGAGCAGTTCTTC; CDR3: CASRRRQTSGTHSYNEQFF
size: NA; J: TRBJ2-1; D: NA; V: TRBV7-2; DNA: TGTGCCAGCAGCTTAGCTCGGGGCTCCTACAATGAGCAGTTCTTC; CDR3: CASSLARGSYNEQFF
size: NA; J: TRBJ1-2; D: NA; V: TRBV2; DNA: TGTGCCAGGAGCCGGCCTAGGCCTAACTATGGCTACACCTTC; CDR3: CARSRPRPNYGYTF
size: NA; J: TRBJ2-3; D: TRBD2; V: TRBV24-1; DNA: TGTGCCACCAGTGATTTGAGGCGGGGGGTTAGCACAGATACGCAGTATTTT; CDR3: CATSDLRRGVSTDTQYF
size: NA; J: TRBJ2-7; D: TRBD1; V: TRBV7-2; DNA: TGTGCCAGCAGCTTAGGTGGGACAGGGACCTACGAGCAGTACTTC; CDR3: CASSLGGTGTYEQYF
size: NA; J: TRBJ1-6; D: TRBD1; V: TRBV14; DNA: TGTGCCAGCAGCCGTACCGGGACAGTCCCCAACATAACCTTT; CDR3: CASSRTGTVPNITF
size: NA; J: TRBJ2-1; D: NA; V: TRBV28; DNA: TGTGCCAGCAGTAGACTAGAAGCTGAGCAGTTCTTC; CDR3: CASSRLEAEQFF
size: NA; J: TRBJ2-2; D: TRBD1; V: TRBV2; DNA: TGTGCCAGCAGCGACAGGGGCACCGGGGAGCTGTTTTTT; CDR3: CASSDRGTGELFF
size: NA; J: TRBJ1-2; D: NA; V: TRBV5-1; DNA: TGCGCCAGCAGCTTGGCAATGCGGGGCTACACCTTC; CDR3: CASSLAMRGYTF
size: NA; J: TRBJ1-5; D: TRBD1; V: TRBV27; DNA: TGTGCCAGCAGTCAACAGGGGGCGGTGGGCAATCAGCCCCAGCATTTT; CDR3: CASSQQGAVGNQPQHF
size: NA; J: TRBJ2-4; D: NA; V: TRBV7-2; DNA: TGTGCCAGCAGCCCCGGGAGAGGGGAAAACATTCAGTACTTC; CDR3: CASSPGRGENIQYF
size: NA; J: TRBJ1-2; D: NA; V: TRBV7-8; DNA: TGTGCCAGCAGCTTAGGTACAGGGTATGGCTACACCTTC; CDR3: CASSLGTGYGYTF
size: NA; J: TRBJ1-2; D: NA; V: TRBV7-2; DNA: TGTGCCAGCAGCTCGGACATCCTTTGGAGTGGCTACACCTTC; CDR3: CASSSDILWSGYTF
size: NA; J: TRBJ1-6; D: TRBD1; V: TRBV3-1/TRBV3-2; DNA: TGTGCCAGCAGCCGACAGACAGGGGGCAATTCACCCCTCCACTTT; CDR3: CASSRQTGGNSPLHF
size: NA; J: TRBJ1-1; D: NA; V: TRBV12-3/TRBV12-4; DNA: TGTGCCAGCAGTGCCGGGTTCTTCACTGAAGCTTTCTTT; CDR3: CASSAGFFTEAFF
size: NA; J: TRBJ2-1; D: TRBD1; V: TRBV5-5; DNA: TGTGCCAGCAGCTTGGAAGACAGGGGTTATTACAATGAGCAGTTCTTC; CDR3: CASSLEDRGYYNEQFF
size: NA; J: TRBJ2-7; D: NA; V: TRBV13; DNA: TGTGCCAGCAGCATCCCTGGCAGGGAGCAGTACTTC; CDR3: CASSIPGREQYF
size: NA; J: TRBJ1-2; D: NA; V: TRBV2; DNA: TGTGCCAGCTCCGCTGGGAGGGGGTCGTTTGGCTACACCTTC; CDR3: CASSAGRGSFGYTF
size: NA; J: TRBJ2-4; D: NA; V: TRBV6-5; DNA: TGTGCCAGCAAAGCCCAGGGGGCCAAAAACATTCAGTACTTC; CDR3: CASKAQGAKNIQYF
size: once; J: TRBJ2-7; D: NA; V: TRBV5-1; DNA: TGCGCCAGCAGCTTGGTGGGGGGGCCCTCCTACGAGCAGTACTTC; CDR3: CASSLVGGPSYEQYF
size: NA; J: TRBJ1-1; D: TRBD1; V: TRBV29-1; DNA: TGCAGCGCAATACAGGGGGGACACACTGAAGCTTTCTTT; CDR3: CSAIQGGHTEAFF
size: few; J: TRBJ2-1; D: TRBD2; V: TRBV11-2; DNA: TGTGCCAGCAGCCCAAGCGGGAGGGCGGAGTACAATGAGCAGTTCTTC; CDR3: CASSPSGRAEYNEQFF
size: NA; J: TRBJ2-1; D: TRBD1; V: TRBV5-6; DNA: TGTGCCAGCAGCGTAGGACAGGTTAGGGGTGAGCAGTTCTTC; CDR3: CASSVGQVRGEQFF
size: NA; J: TRBJ2-5; D: NA; V: TRBV11-2; DNA: TGTGCCAGCAGCTTAGGGGCAAAAGAGACCCAGTACTTC; CDR3: CASSLGAKETQYF